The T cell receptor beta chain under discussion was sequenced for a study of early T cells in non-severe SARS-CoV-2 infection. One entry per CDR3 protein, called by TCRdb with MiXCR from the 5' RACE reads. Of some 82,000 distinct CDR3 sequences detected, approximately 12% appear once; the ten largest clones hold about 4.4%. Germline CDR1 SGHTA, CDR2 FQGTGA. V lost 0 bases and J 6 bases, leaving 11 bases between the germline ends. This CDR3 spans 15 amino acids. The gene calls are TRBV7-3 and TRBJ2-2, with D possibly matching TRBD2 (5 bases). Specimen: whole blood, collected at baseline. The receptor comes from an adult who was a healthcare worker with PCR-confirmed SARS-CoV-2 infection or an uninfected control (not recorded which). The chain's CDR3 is CASSLTSVGSGELFF. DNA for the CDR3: TGTGCCAGCAGCTTAACTAGCGTGGGATCCGGGGAGCTGTTTTTT.